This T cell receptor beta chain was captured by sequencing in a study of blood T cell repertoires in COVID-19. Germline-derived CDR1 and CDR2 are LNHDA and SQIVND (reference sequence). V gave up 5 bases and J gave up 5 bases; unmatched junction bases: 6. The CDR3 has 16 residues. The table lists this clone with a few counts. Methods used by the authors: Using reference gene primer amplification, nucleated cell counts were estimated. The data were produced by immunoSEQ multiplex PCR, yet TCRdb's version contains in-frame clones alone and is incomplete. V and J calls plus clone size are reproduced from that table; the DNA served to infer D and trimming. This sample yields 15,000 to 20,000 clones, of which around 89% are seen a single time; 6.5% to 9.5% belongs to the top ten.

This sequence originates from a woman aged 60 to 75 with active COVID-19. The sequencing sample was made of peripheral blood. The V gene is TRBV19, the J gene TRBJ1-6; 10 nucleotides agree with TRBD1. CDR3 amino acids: CASSSRTGGNNSPLHF. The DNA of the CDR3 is TGTGCCAGTAGTTCTCGGACAGGGGGTAATAATTCACCCCTCCACTTT.